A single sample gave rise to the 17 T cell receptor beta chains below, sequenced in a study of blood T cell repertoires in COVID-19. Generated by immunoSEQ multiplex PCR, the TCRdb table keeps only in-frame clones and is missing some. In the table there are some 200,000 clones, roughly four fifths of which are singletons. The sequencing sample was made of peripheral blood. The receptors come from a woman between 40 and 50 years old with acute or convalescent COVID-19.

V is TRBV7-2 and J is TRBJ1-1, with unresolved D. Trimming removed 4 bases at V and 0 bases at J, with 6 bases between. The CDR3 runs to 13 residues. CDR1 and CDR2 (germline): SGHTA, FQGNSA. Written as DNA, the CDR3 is TGTGCCAGCAGCTCGGGGATGAACACTGAAGCTTTCTTT. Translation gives CASSSGMNTEAFF.

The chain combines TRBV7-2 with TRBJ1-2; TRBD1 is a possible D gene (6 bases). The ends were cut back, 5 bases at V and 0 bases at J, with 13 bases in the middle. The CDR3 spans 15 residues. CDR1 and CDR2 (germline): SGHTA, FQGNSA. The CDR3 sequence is CASSPQTGTNYGYTF. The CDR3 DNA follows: TGTGCCAGCAGCCCGCAGACAGGCACTAACTATGGCTACACCTTC.

This CDR3 reads CASSEPLWGEGDTQYF. The CDR3 DNA is TGTGCCAGCAGTGAACCACTGTGGGGGGAGGGAGATACGCAGTATTTT. The V gene is TRBV2, the J gene TRBJ2-3, with TRBD2 matching over 7 bases. Trimming at V came to 2 bases and at J to 5 bases, leaving 10 bases not matched to a gene. Per germline, CDR1 SNHLY and CDR2 FYNNEI. The CDR3 loop spans 16 amino acids.

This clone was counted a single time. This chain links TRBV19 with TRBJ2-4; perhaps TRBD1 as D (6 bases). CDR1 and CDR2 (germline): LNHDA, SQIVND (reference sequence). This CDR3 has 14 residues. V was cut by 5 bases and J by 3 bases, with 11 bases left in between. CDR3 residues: CASSPGDVKNIQYF. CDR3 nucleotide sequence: TGTGCCAGTAGTCCAGGGGATGTCAAAAACATTCAGTACTTC.

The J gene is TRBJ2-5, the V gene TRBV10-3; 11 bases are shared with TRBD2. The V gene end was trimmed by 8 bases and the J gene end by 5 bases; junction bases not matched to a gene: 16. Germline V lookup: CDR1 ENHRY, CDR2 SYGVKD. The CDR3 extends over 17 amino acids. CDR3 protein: CAIRGPVAGGPGETQYF. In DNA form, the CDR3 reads TGTGCCATCCGAGGTCCGGTAGCGGGAGGGCCTGGGGAGACCCAGTACTTC.

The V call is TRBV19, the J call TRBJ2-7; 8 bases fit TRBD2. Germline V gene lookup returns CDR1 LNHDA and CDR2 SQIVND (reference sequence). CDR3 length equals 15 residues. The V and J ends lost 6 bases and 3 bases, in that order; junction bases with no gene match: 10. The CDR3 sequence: CASRHRGGSNYEQYF. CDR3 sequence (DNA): TGTGCCAGTAGACACCGGGGGGGGTCAAACTACGAGCAGTACTTC. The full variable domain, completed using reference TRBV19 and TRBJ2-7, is DGGITQSPKYLFRKEGQNVTLSCEQNLNHDAMYWYRQDPGQGLRLIYYSQIVNDFQKGDIAEGYSVSREKKESFPLTVTSAQKNPTAFYLCASRHRGGSNYEQYFGPGTRLTVT.

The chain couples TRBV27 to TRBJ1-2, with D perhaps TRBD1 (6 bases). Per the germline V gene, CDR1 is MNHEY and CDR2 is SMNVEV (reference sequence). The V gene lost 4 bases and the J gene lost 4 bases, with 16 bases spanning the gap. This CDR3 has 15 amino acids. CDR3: CASSSDRLLLYGYTF. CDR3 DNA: TGTGCCAGCAGTTCCGACAGGTTATTACTCTATGGCTACACCTTC.

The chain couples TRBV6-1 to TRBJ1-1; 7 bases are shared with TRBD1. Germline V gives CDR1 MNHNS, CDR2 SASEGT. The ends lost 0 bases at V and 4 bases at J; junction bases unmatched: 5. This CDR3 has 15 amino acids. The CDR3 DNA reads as TGTGCCAGCAGTGAAGCAGGGGGCTACGGCACTGAAGCTTTCTTT. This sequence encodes CASSEAGGYGTEAFF.

The DNA of the CDR3 is TGTGCCAGTATGCAGGTAGCGGGAGGGTACGAGCAGTACTTC. This sequence encodes CASMQVAGGYEQYF. The chain recombines TRBV27 with TRBJ2-7; 11 bases match TRBD2. This CDR3 contains 14 residues. V trimming: 9 bases; J trimming: 4 bases; junction bases outside the gene matches: 8. The V gene's germline CDR1 is MNHEY and CDR2 SMNVEV (reference sequence).

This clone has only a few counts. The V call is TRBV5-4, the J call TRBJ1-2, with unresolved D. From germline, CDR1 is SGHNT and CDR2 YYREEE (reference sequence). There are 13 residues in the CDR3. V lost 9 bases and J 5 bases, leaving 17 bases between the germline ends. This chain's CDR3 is CATHPSGIYGYTF. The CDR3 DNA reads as TGTGCCACCCACCCCTCAGGAATTTATGGCTACACCTTC. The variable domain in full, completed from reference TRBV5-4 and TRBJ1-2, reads ETGVTQSPTHLIKTRGQQVTLRCSSQSGHNTVSWYQQALGQGPQFIFQYYREEENGRGNFPPRFSGLQFPNYSSELNVNALELDDSALYLCATHPSGIYGYTFGSGTRLTVV.

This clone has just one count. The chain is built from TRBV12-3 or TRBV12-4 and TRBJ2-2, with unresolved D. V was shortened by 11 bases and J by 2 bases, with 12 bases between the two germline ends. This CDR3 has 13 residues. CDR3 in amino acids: CALKETNTGELFF. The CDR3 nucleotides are TGTGCCCTAAAGGAGACTAACACCGGGGAGCTGTTTTTT.

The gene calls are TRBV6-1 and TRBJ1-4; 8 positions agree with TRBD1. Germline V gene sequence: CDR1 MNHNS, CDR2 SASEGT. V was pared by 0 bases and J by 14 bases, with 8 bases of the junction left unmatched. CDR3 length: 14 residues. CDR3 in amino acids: CASSEARQGLKLFF. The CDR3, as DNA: TGTGCCAGCAGTGAAGCGCGACAGGGGTTGAAGCTGTTTTTT.

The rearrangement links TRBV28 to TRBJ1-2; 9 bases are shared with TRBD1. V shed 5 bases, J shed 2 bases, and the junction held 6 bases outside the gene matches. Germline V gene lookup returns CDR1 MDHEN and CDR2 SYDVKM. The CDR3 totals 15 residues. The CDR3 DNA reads TGTGCCAGCAGTGTACCGGGACAGGGAAACTATGGCTACACCTTC. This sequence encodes CASSVPGQGNYGYTF.

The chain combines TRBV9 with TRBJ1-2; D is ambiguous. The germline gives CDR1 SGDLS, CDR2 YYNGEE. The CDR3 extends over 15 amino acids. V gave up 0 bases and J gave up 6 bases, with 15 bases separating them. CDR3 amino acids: CASSVEDAGWDGYTF. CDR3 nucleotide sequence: TGTGCCAGCAGCGTAGAGGATGCAGGTTGGGATGGCTACACCTTC.

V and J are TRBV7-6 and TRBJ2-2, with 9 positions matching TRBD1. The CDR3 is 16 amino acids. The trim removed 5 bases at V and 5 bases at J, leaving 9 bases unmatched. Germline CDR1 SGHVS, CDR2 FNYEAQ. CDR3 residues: CASSPLQGAQTGELFF. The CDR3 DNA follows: TGTGCCAGCAGCCCGCTACAGGGGGCGCAGACCGGGGAGCTGTTTTTT.

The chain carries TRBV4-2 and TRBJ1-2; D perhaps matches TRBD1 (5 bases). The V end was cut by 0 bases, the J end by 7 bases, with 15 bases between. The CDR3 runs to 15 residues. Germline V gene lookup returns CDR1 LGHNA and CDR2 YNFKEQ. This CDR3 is CASSQERQGGGGYTF. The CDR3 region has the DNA TGTGCCAGCAGCCAAGAAAGGCAGGGCGGTGGTGGCTACACCTTC.

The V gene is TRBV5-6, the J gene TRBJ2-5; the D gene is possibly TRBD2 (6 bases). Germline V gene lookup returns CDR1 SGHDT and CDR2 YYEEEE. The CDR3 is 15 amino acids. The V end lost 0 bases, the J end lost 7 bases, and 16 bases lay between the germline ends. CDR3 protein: CASSLEAGPLGTQYF. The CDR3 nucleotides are TGTGCCAGCAGCTTGGAGGCGGGACCCCTGGGGACCCAGTACTTC.